Detailed here is one T cell receptor (beta chain). The record originates from a study of T cell changes during pregnancy in multiple sclerosis. The protocol was immunoSEQ multiplex PCR, while the TCRdb copy is restricted to in-frame clones and leaves out a portion. The table has roughly 75,000 clones, 93% seen once; the top ten hold around 2.6%. V lost 6 bases to trimming and J lost 6 bases, with 15 bases between them. Per germline, CDR1 MNHEY and CDR2 SMNVEV (reference sequence). The CDR3 contains 14 residues. The source is a female donor in good health, enrolled as a control in a pregnancy study. The sequencing used peripheral blood, collected after pregnancy. The rearrangement uses TRBV27 and TRBJ1-5, with a weak D call TRBD1 (6 bases). The CDR3: CASSQPGEGQPQHF. The CDR3 nucleotides are TGTGCCAGCAGCCAGCCAGGGGAAGGTCAGCCCCAGCATTTT.